This T cell receptor (beta chain) came from a study of blood T cell repertoires in COVID-19. Two negative PCRs, clearance, or symptom resolution characterized the recovered Cohort 3 donors. Using immunoSEQ multiplex PCR, the repertoire was profiled, and TCRdb retains in-frame clones only, with some absent. The table includes 300,000 to 350,000 clones, 75% to 90% detected once. With 0 bases removed from V and 2 bases from J, the gap between germline ends came to 12 bases. Germline values: CDR1 SGDLS, CDR2 YYNGEE. The CDR3 has 15 residues. The sequence was collected from a man aged 25-45 years who had recovered from COVID-19. V is TRBV9 and J is TRBJ2-7; D gene uncertain. The sample was PBMCs or T cells enriched from blood (not recorded which). The CDR3 sequence: CASSVEGGTPYEQYF. The DNA of the CDR3 is TGTGCCAGCAGCGTAGAAGGCGGCACCCCCTACGAGCAGTACTTC.